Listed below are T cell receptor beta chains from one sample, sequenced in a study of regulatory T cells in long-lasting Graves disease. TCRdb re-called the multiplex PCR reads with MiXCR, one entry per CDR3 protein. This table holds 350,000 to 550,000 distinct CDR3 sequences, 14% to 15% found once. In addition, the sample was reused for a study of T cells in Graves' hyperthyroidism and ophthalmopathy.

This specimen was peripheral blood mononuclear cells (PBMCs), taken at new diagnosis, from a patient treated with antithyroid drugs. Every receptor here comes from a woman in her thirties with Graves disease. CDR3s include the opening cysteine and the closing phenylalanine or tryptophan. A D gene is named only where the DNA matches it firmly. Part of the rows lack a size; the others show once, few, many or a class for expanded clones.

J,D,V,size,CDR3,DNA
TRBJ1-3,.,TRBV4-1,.,CASSHPWGGTQGSSGNTIYF,TGCGCCAGCAGCCACCCCTGGGGGGGTACGCAGGGAAGCTCTGGAAACACCATATATTTT
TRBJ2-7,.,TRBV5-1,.,CASSANLKNYEQYF,TGCGCCAGCAGCGCCAACTTAAAAAACTACGAGCAGTACTTC
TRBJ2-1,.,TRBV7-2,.,CASSLVGTPNNEQFF,TGTGCCAGCAGCTTAGTGGGGACTCCAAACAATGAGCAGTTCTTC
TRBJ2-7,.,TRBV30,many,CAWSVFPPLRDGPYEQYF,TGTGCCTGGAGTGTATTTCCCCCTCTGCGGGATGGGCCCTACGAGCAGTACTTC
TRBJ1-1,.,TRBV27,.,CASSFARGSEAFF,TGTGCCAGCAGTTTTGCCCGGGGATCTGAAGCTTTCTTT
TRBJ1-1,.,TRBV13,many,CASSLAYQTEAFF,TGTGCCAGCAGCTTAGCGTACCAGACTGAAGCTTTCTTT
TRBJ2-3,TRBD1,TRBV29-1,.,CSVEGGQGLSGTQYF,TGCAGCGTTGAAGGGGGACAGGGATTGTCGGGTACGCAGTATTTT
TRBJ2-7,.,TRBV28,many,CASKRDIGTDEQYF,TGTGCCAGCAAACGGGACATCGGAACCGACGAGCAGTACTTC
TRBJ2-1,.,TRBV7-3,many,CASSLNAGGGNEQFF,TGTGCCAGCAGCTTAAACGCAGGGGGGGGCAATGAGCAGTTCTTC
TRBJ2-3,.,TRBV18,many,CASSRASTSTDTQYF,TGTGCCAGCTCTCGGGCGTCAACTAGCACAGATACGCAGTATTTT
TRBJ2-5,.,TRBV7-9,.,CASSTQGFWETQYF,TGTGCCAGCAGCACGCAGGGTTTTTGGGAGACCCAGTACTTC
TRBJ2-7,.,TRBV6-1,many,CASSKTGSSGYEQYF,TGTGCCAGCAGTAAGACCGGCTCCTCTGGCTACGAGCAGTACTTC
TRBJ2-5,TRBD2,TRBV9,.,CASSPRSGLTGETQYF,TGTGCCAGCAGCCCCCGTTCGGGACTAACTGGGGAGACCCAGTACTTC
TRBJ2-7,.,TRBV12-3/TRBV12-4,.,CASRTGNYEQYF,TGTGCCAGCCGAACAGGGAACTACGAGCAGTACTTC
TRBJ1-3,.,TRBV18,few,CASSPEENTIYF,TGTGCCAGCTCACCCGAGGAAAACACCATATATTTT
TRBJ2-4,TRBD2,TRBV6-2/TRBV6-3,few,CASSLGASGDKNIQYF,TGTGCCAGCAGTCTCGGGGCTAGCGGGGATAAAAACATTCAGTACTTC
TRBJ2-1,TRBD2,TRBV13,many,CASSSDPGLAHFGEQFF,TGTGCCAGCAGCTCCGACCCTGGACTAGCGCACTTCGGTGAGCAGTTCTTC
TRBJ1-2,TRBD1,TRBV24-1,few,CATSDSTGYYGYTF,TGTGCCACCAGTGATTCGACAGGGTATTATGGCTACACCTTC
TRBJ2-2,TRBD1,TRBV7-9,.,CASSPQGAGTGELFF,TGTGCCAGCAGCCCCCAGGGGGCTGGCACCGGGGAGCTGTTTTTT
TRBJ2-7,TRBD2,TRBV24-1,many,CATSPAGAEFEQYF,TGTGCCACCAGCCCAGCGGGGGCCGAGTTCGAGCAGTACTTC
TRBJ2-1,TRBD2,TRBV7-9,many,CASSLDPPPLAGVNEQFF,TGTGCCAGCAGCTTAGACCCCCCACCTCTAGCGGGAGTGAATGAGCAGTTCTTC
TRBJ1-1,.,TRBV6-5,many,CASSYLGGNTEAFF,TGTGCCAGCAGTTACTTGGGGGGGAACACTGAAGCTTTCTTT
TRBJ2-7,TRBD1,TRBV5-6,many,CASTRGPLSYEQYF,TGTGCCAGCACCAGGGGGCCTCTCTCCTACGAGCAGTACTTC
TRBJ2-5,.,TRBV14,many,CASSQGLDETQYF,TGTGCCAGCAGCCAGGGATTGGACGAGACCCAGTACTTC
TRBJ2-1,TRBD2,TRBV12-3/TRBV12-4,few,CASSPSGSRVKVQFF,TGTGCCAGCAGTCCTAGCGGGAGTCGGGTCAAGGTGCAGTTCTTC
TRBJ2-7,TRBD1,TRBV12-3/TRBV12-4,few,CASTTGRGHEQYF,TGTGCCAGCACTACGGGCAGGGGGCACGAGCAGTACTTC
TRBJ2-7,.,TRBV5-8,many,CASSLGQQYEQYF,TGTGCCAGCAGCCTTGGACAGCAATACGAGCAGTACTTC
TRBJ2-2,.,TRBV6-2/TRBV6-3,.,CASSAGTMNTGELFF,TGTGCCAGCAGTGCCGGTACAATGAACACCGGGGAGCTGTTTTTT
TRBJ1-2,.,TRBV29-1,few,CSVAWFDTRSNYGYTF,TGCAGCGTTGCTTGGTTTGACACCCGATCTAACTATGGCTACACCTTC
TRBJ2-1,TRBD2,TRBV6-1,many,CASSETLSTSGRWDEQFF,TGTGCCAGCAGTGAAACCCTCTCCACTAGCGGGAGGTGGGATGAGCAGTTCTTC
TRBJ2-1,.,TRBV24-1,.,CATSDLLAGANEQFF,TGTGCCACCAGTGATTTATTGGCAGGGGCAAATGAGCAGTTCTTC
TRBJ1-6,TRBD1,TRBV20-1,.,CSARGRGHVSPLHF,TGCAGTGCTAGAGGCAGGGGGCATGTTTCACCCCTCCACTTT
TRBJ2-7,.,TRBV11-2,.,CASSFVGWEQYF,TGTGCCAGCAGCTTCGTGGGGTGGGAGCAGTACTTC
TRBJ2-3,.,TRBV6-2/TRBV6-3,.,CASSYLTPSGPDTQYF,TGTGCCAGCAGTTACCTGACACCTTCGGGGCCAGATACGCAGTATTTT
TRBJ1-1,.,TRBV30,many,CAWSRAAAMNTEAFF,TGTGCCTGGAGTCGGGCAGCGGCTATGAACACTGAAGCTTTCTTT
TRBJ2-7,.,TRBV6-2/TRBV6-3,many,CASSFGTLSYEQYF,TGTGCCAGCAGTTTCGGGACTCTCTCCTACGAGCAGTACTTC
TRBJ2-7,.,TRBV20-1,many,CSARTRAGRAYEQYF,TGCAGTGCTCGAACTAGGGCGGGAAGGGCCTACGAGCAGTACTTC
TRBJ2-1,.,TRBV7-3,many,CASRLDGNEQFF,TGTGCCAGCAGACTAGATGGCAATGAGCAGTTCTTC
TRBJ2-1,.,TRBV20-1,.,CSAEGGPGDEQFF,TGCAGTGCAGAGGGGGGGCCCGGGGATGAGCAGTTCTTC
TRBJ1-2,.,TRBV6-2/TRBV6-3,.,CASSYKDTWGYGYTF,TGTGCCAGCAGTTACAAGGACACATGGGGCTATGGCTACACCTTC
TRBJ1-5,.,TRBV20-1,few,CSARVPRGAQHF,TGCAGTGCTAGAGTCCCTAGGGGGGCCCAGCATTTT
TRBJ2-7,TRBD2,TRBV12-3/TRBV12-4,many,CASSLVTSGRYEQYF,TGTGCCAGCAGTTTAGTTACTAGCGGGAGATACGAGCAGTACTTC
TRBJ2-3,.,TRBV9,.,CASSVTGRVGDTQYF,TGTGCCAGCAGCGTAACAGGGAGGGTCGGAGATACGCAGTATTTT
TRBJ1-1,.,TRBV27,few,CASSSVRRGLNTEAFF,TGTGCCAGCAGTTCCGTTCGGAGGGGGTTGAACACTGAAGCTTTCTTT
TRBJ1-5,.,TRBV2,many,CAGRGRTNQPQHF,TGTGCCGGCCGGGGACGGACCAATCAGCCCCAGCATTTT
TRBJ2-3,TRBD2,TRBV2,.,CASRFTGTSGRKSTDTQYF,TGTGCCAGCAGATTCACCGGGACTAGCGGGAGGAAAAGCACAGATACGCAGTATTTT
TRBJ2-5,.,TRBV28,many,CASMNSGLGETQYF,TGTGCCAGCATGAATAGCGGCCTGGGAGAGACCCAGTACTTC
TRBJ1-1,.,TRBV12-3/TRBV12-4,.,CASSKYENTEAFF,TGTGCCAGCAGCAAGTACGAGAACACTGAAGCTTTCTTT
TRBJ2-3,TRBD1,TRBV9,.,CASSPFRGQGGTSTDTQYF,TGTGCCAGCAGCCCATTCAGGGGACAGGGGGGGACTAGCACAGATACGCAGTATTTT
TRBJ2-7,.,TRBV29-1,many,CSVLTSYEQYF,TGCAGCGTACTTACCTCCTACGAGCAGTACTTC